The next 19 T cell receptor beta chains were all read from a single sample in a study of blood T cell repertoires in COVID-19. Sequenced by immunoSEQ multiplex PCR; TCRdb stores in-frame clones only, minus some. The sample lists 150,000 to 200,000 clones, roughly 85% occurring once. The material sequenced was PBMCs or T cells enriched from blood (not recorded which). The receptor set was obtained from a man aged 40-49 years who had recovered from COVID-19.

The V call is TRBV28, the J call TRBJ1-6; no reliable D call. The V gene's germline CDR1 is MDHEN and CDR2 SYDVKM. The CDR3 loop spans 16 amino acids. With 6 bases removed from V and 10 bases from J, the gap between germline ends came to 22 bases. The CDR3 sequence: CASSPPPRGFGSPLHF. The CDR3 DNA follows: TGTGCCAGCAGCCCACCCCCCCGAGGGTTTGGCTCACCCCTCCACTTT.

This rearrangement joins TRBV16 to TRBJ1-5; a possible D gene is TRBD1 (5 bases). The CDR3 covers 13 residues. The V end was cut by 8 bases, the J end by 1 base, with 9 bases between. Germline CDR1 and CDR2: KGHSY and FQNENV. The CDR3: CASGGISNQPQHF. CDR3 bases: TGTGCCAGCGGGGGGATCAGCAATCAGCCCCAGCATTTT.

This chain joins TRBV28 and TRBJ1-3; D perhaps matches TRBD1 (6 bases). The germline V gene encodes CDR1 MDHEN and CDR2 SYDVKM. The CDR3 loop spans 15 amino acids. V lost 5 bases and J 1 base, leaving 12 bases between the germline ends. The CDR3 here is CASSPLQGSGNTIYF. The CDR3 DNA reads TGTGCCAGCAGTCCCTTACAGGGTTCTGGAAACACCATATATTTT.

This rearrangement joins TRBV6-1 to TRBJ1-1; 7 nucleotides match TRBD1. J was trimmed by 7 bases and V by 2 bases; bases with no gene match: 4. Germline V gene lookup returns CDR1 MNHNS and CDR2 SASEGT. The CDR3 runs 13 residues. The chain's CDR3 is CASSETGADEAFF. CDR3 coding DNA: TGTGCCAGCAGTGAAACAGGGGCTGATGAAGCTTTCTTT.

This chain joins TRBV7-8 and TRBJ1-2; D is unresolved. The V end was cut by 10 bases, the J end by 7 bases, with 16 bases between. This CDR3 is built from 12 residues. Germline CDR1 is SGHVS and CDR2 is FQNEAQ. CDR3 protein: CATTRREGGYTF. The CDR3 DNA sequence: TGTGCCACCACCCGGAGGGAAGGTGGCTACACCTTC.

This clone was counted a single time. This chain connects TRBV6-5 to TRBJ2-7; TRBD2 aligns across 10 bases. This CDR3 contains 14 residues. The V and J ends lost 4 bases and 2 bases, in that order; junction bases with no gene match: 2. The V gene's germline CDR1 is MNHEY and CDR2 SVGAGI. CDR3 residues: CASSSTSGPYEQYF. CDR3 nucleotide sequence: TGTGCCAGCAGTTCGACTAGCGGGCCCTACGAGCAGTACTTC.

This sequence joins TRBV2 and TRBJ1-5; possible D gene TRBD1, 5 bases. This CDR3 comprises 17 residues. Trimming cost V 3 bases and J 0 bases, with 15 bases left between them. The V gene's germline CDR1 is SNHLY and CDR2 FYNNEI. For the CDR3, the DNA is TGTGCCAGCAGTGAGAGGGGTAGCGGGCTTAGCAATCAGCCCCAGCATTTT. Its translation is CASSERGSGLSNQPQHF.

The V and J genes are TRBV11-2 and TRBJ2-4, with TRBD1 identical over 7 bases. Germline V lookup: CDR1 SGHAT, CDR2 FQNNGV. CDR3 length: 15 residues. With V trimmed by 2 bases and J by 4 bases, 5 bases remained unmatched. The CDR3, as DNA: TGTGCCAGCAGCTTACACCGGGACAGTAAAAACATTCAGTACTTC. This gives the protein CASSLHRDSKNIQYF.

This clone was found a few times. This sequence joins TRBV19 and TRBJ1-5; 7 bases are shared with TRBD1. CDR3 length: 14 residues. Germline trimming cut 6 bases from V and 6 bases from J; bases unmatched to any gene: 8. Germline lookup yields CDR1 LNHDA and CDR2 SQIVND (reference sequence). The CDR3 region is CASSLSGGSQPQHF. CDR3 nucleotides: TGTGCCAGTAGCCTCTCAGGGGGAAGTCAGCCCCAGCATTTT.

This clone was counted once. V gene TRBV2 combines with J gene TRBJ1-1; maybe TRBD1 (5 bases). V lost 2 bases and J 4 bases, leaving 11 bases between the germline ends. Germline loops: CDR1 SNHLY, CDR2 FYNNEI. CDR3 length: 14 residues. This CDR3 is CASSERARGTEAFF. As DNA, the CDR3 is TGTGCCAGCAGTGAAAGGGCAAGGGGCACTGAAGCTTTCTTT.

In this sample, this clone turned up a few times. The chain is built from TRBV2 and TRBJ1-6; no clear D. Germline V CDR1 and CDR2: SNHLY, FYNNEI. This CDR3 region has 12 residues. V lost 6 bases and J 12 bases, leaving 12 bases between the germline ends. CDR3 coding DNA: TGTGCCAGCAGATTAAGACCGGGACCCCTCCACTTT. The encoded protein is CASRLRPGPLHF.

The chain carries TRBV5-1 and TRBJ1-1, with D unresolved. V dropped 4 bases and J dropped 2 bases, with 9 bases sitting between them. Germline CDR1 is SGHRS and CDR2 is YFSETQ. The CDR3 has 13 amino acids. CDR3 residues: CASSSDGNTEAFF. In nucleotides, the CDR3 is TGCGCCAGCAGCAGCGATGGTAACACTGAAGCTTTCTTT.

The V call is TRBV6-5, the J call TRBJ1-6; a possible D gene is TRBD1 (5 bases). Germline V gives CDR1 MNHEY, CDR2 SVGAGI. The CDR3 loop spans 15 amino acids. The V and J ends lost 6 bases and 8 bases respectively, with 17 bases between them. CDR3 nucleotide sequence: TGTGCCAGCAGGGACCTCCAGGGTGGCTATTCACCCCTCCACTTT. Translating it yields CASRDLQGGYSPLHF.

This chain joins TRBV28 and TRBJ1-1; D is uncertain. The CDR3 contains 15 residues. The V end was cut by 6 bases, the J end by 5 bases, with 19 bases between. The germline V gene has CDR1 MDHEN and CDR2 SYDVKM. The CDR3 DNA reads as TGTGCCAGCAGACCCGTCGGCCCATTGACTACTGAAGCTTTCTTT. This encodes CASRPVGPLTTEAFF.

The genes are TRBV7-6 and TRBJ2-2; 7 bases are shared with TRBD1. V lost 2 bases to trimming and J lost 3 bases; unmatched junction nucleotides: 0. Per germline, CDR1 SGHVS and CDR2 FNYEAQ. This CDR3 comprises 14 residues. CDR3 DNA sequence: TGTGCCAGCAGCTTACAGGGGGACACCGGGGAGCTGTTTTTT. Its protein is CASSLQGDTGELFF. Complete variable domain (other parts from reference TRBV7-6 and TRBJ2-2): GAGVSQSPRYKVTKRGQDVALRCDPISGHVSLYWYRQALGQGPEFLTYFNYEAQQDKSGLPNDRFSAERPEGSISTLTIQRTEQRDSAMYRCASSLQGDTGELFFGEGSRLTVL.

The rearrangement joins TRBV6-2 or TRBV6-3 to TRBJ2-7, with D possibly TRBD1 on 5 matching bases. CDR1 is MNHEY, CDR2 SVGEGT, per germline. The length of the CDR3 is 18 residues. Trimming removed 0 bases from V and 3 bases from J, with 21 bases in between. Here the CDR3 DNA reads TGTGCCAGCAGTTACTCTGCGTCCCAGGGTTACCCCATCTACGAGCAGTACTTC. This translates into CASSYSASQGYPIYEQYF.

The gene calls are TRBV6-5 and TRBJ1-1, with D possibly matching TRBD1 (5 bases). Trimming cost V 6 bases and J 4 bases, with 12 bases left between them. The CDR3 is made up of 13 amino acids. Germline V gene sequence: CDR1 MNHEY, CDR2 SVGAGI. CDR3 protein: CASSSQGTTEAFF. For the CDR3, the DNA is TGTGCCAGCAGCTCCCAGGGAACCACTGAAGCTTTCTTT.

The V call is TRBV28, the J call TRBJ2-7; the D is unclear. CDR3 length: 15 residues. Trimming removed 5 bases at V and 6 bases at J, with 20 bases between. Looked up from germline, CDR1 is MDHEN and CDR2 is SYDVKM. The CDR3 reads CASSPDISVSVEQYF. The CDR3 DNA sequence: TGTGCCAGCAGTCCCGATATATCCGTTAGTGTCGAGCAGTACTTC.

V is TRBV7-3 and J is TRBJ2-1; 8 positions agree with TRBD2. The trim removed 3 bases at V and 5 bases at J, leaving 3 bases unmatched. CDR3 length equals 14 residues. Germline CDR1 is SGHTA and CDR2 is FQGTGA. CDR3 residues: CASSFSGVNNEQFF. DNA for the CDR3: TGTGCCAGCAGCTTTAGCGGGGTCAACAATGAGCAGTTCTTC.